The source of this T cell receptor beta chain is a study of shared T cell receptors in the human thymus. Sequencing was performed with immunoSEQ multiplex PCR; in TCRdb, only in-frame clones are kept and a portion is missing. The sample contains 540,000 or so clones, around three quarters of which appear only once. The CDR3 runs to 17 residues. CDR1 is LGHNA and CDR2 is YSLEER in the germline V gene. V was clipped by 0 bases and J by 0 bases; unmatched bases: 8. These records were also assigned to another study, of human thymus T cells.

The receptor's source is a boy in the first two years of life with a congenital heart defect. Sequences were obtained from thymocytes. The J gene is TRBJ2-7, the V gene TRBV4-3; 7 bases align to TRBD2. This chain's CDR3 is CASSQDREVAGSYEQYF. The CDR3 nucleotides are TGCGCCAGCAGCCAAGATCGAGAAGTAGCGGGCTCCTACGAGCAGTACTTC.